Shown below are 5 T cell receptor beta chains from a single sample sequenced in a study of blood T cells in healthy people across ages. PCR was performed a second time for about 7 to 12 cycles using a sample-barcoded 5' primer and a J-beta primer mix. TCRdb analysed the 5' RACE reads with MiXCR anew, one entry per CDR3 protein. The sample lists roughly 700,000 distinct CDR3 sequences; over 45% were seen once. The sequenced sample consisted of blood. These receptors all stem from a woman in her sixties in good health.

The table lists this clonotype with many counts. The chain is built from TRBV7-8 and TRBJ2-3; D might be TRBD2 (6 bases). Germline lookup yields CDR1 SGHVS and CDR2 FQNEAQ. V was trimmed by 5 bases and J by 0 bases, leaving 12 bases between them. CDR3 length: 15 amino acids. The CDR3 sequence is CASSLSGSSTDTQYF. Here the CDR3 DNA reads TGTGCCAGCAGCCTTAGCGGAAGCAGCACAGATACGCAGTATTTT.

The chain recombines TRBV20-1 with TRBJ2-7; 8 bases line up with TRBD2. The CDR3 is made up of 12 amino acids. Germline V gene lookup returns CDR1 DFQATT and CDR2 SNEGSKA (reference sequence). V dropped 8 bases and J dropped 4; count of bases not matched to a gene: 7. CDR3 coding DNA: TGCAGTCTCGGGAGGGGGAGGTACGAGCAGTACTTC. Translating gives CSLGRGRYEQYF.

V usage is TRBV2 and J usage is TRBJ2-7; tentative D call: TRBD2 (5 bases). The germline V and J ends were trimmed by 6 bases and 2 bases, with 11 bases remaining between them. This CDR3 contains 13 residues. Germline V CDR1 and CDR2: SNHLY, FYNNEI. The CDR3 sequence: CASSAGYAYEQYF. CDR3 bases: TGTGCCAGCAGCGCGGGTTATGCCTACGAGCAGTACTTC.

J is TRBJ2-1 and V is TRBV24-1; 10 bases align to TRBD1. V lost 0 bases to trimming and J lost 8 bases; unmatched junction nucleotides: 6. This CDR3 spans 16 amino acids. From germline, CDR1 is KGHDR and CDR2 SFDVKD. The CDR3 loop reads CATSDLGRTGGDEQFF. The CDR3 region has the DNA TGTGCCACCAGTGATTTGGGGAGGACAGGGGGTGATGAGCAGTTCTTC.

This sequence joins TRBV15 and TRBJ2-7, with 8 bases aligning to TRBD2. The CDR3 is made up of 17 amino acids. Germline loops: CDR1 LNHNV, CDR2 YYDKDF (reference sequence). Trimming removed 0 bases from V and 7 bases from J; junction bases left unmatched: 14. This CDR3 is CATSRDLGSGTYNEQYF. CDR3 nucleotides: TGTGCCACCAGCAGAGATCTGGGTAGCGGGACTTACAATGAGCAGTACTTC.